This TCR beta chain originates from a study of blood T cell repertoires in COVID-19. Trimming cost V 6 bases and J 5 bases, with 19 bases left between them. The length of the CDR3 is 15 residues. Per the germline V gene, CDR1 is MNHEY and CDR2 is SVGAGI. Clones were sequenced by immunoSEQ multiplex PCR, and TCRdb holds only the in-frame ones, with some missing. The table lists about 270,000 clones, 75% to 95% of them singletons. Recruitment covered roughly 22 US areas and drew participants whose ages spanned about 18 to 89 years. The source material was PBMCs or T cells enriched from blood (not recorded which). This receptor was obtained from a man aged 35-49 years who had been exposed to COVID-19. The chain links TRBV6-5 to TRBJ1-1; D is possibly TRBD1 (6 bases). The CDR3 sequence: CASRVLRGGVTEAFF. The CDR3 DNA follows: TGTGCCAGCAGAGTCCTCAGGGGAGGGGTAACTGAAGCTTTCTTT.